The entry that follows covers one T cell receptor (beta chain) sequence. The data are from a study of blood T cell repertoires in COVID-19. Using immunoSEQ multiplex PCR, the repertoire was profiled, and TCRdb retains in-frame clones only, with some absent. There are about 260,000 clones in the sample; more than 85% occur only once, and just over 2.5% lies in the top ten. This CDR3 is 16 amino acids long. The V and J ends lost 4 bases and 3 bases respectively, with 18 bases between them. Germline-derived CDR1 and CDR2 are MDHEN and SYDVKM. The sequence came from a person under 35 with COVID-19, enrolled during active disease. Sequenced input: peripheral blood. The V gene is TRBV28, the J gene TRBJ1-2; D is perhaps TRBD1 (5 bases). The DNA for the CDR3 is TGTGCCAGCAGTTACGCCGACAGTAAAGCCTACTATGGCTACACCTTC. This translates into CASSYADSKAYYGYTF.